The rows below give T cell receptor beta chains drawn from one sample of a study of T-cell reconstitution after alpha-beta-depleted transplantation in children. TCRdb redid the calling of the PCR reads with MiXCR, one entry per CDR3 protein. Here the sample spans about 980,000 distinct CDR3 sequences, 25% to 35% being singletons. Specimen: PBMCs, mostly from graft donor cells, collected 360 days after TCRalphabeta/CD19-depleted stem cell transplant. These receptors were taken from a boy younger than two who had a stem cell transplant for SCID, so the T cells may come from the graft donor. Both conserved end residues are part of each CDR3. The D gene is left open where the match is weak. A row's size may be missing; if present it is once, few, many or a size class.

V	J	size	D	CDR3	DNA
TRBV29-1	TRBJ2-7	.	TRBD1	CSVVQGAYEQYF	TGCAGCGTTGTACAGGGGGCCTACGAGCAGTACTTC
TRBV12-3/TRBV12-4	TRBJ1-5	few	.	CASSWGVPGVGNQPQHF	TGTGCCAGCAGTTGGGGGGTACCCGGAGTGGGAAATCAGCCCCAGCATTTT
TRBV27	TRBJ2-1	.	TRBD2	CASTSSGGNNNEQFF	TGTGCCAGCACCTCTAGCGGGGGGAATAACAATGAGCAGTTCTTC
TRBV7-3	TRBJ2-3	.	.	CASSLGARRTDTQYF	TGTGCCAGCAGTTTGGGGGCTCGACGCACAGATACGCAGTATTTT
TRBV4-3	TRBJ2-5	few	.	CASSQDLRWQGQETQYF	TGCGCCAGCAGCCAAGATCTTAGGTGGCAGGGCCAAGAGACCCAGTACTTC
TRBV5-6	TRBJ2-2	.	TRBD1	CASTTRDRGNTGELFF	TGTGCCAGCACGACCCGGGACAGGGGTAATACCGGGGAGCTGTTTTTT
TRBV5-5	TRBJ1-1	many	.	CASSQGRQNTEAFF	TGTGCCAGCAGCCAGGGACGGCAGAACACTGAAGCTTTCTTT
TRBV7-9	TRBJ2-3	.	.	CASSLPGSEVTDTQYF	TGTGCCAGCAGCCTCCCGGGGAGCGAGGTCACAGATACGCAGTATTTT
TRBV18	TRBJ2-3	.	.	CASSPNTLSTDTQYF	TGTGCCAGCTCACCAAACACGCTTAGCACAGATACGCAGTATTTT
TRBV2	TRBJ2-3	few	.	CASSPPGAAGTDTQYF	TGTGCCAGCAGCCCTCCGGGAGCAGCAGGAACAGATACGCAGTATTTT
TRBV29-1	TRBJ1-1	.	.	CSVVAAGGAFF	TGCAGCGTTGTGGCGGCAGGTGGAGCTTTCTTT
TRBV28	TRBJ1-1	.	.	CASSLDYVYGPQAGTEAFF	TGTGCCAGCAGTTTAGATTATGTGTATGGTCCCCAGGCGGGCACTGAAGCTTTCTTT
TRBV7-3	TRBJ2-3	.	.	CASSLSGGGLPTDTQYF	TGTGCCAGCAGCTTATCGGGCGGGGGCCTCCCCACAGATACGCAGTATTTT
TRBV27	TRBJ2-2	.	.	CASSRSPGSGLIGELFF	TGTGCCAGCAGTCGCTCTCCGGGATCAGGTTTGATAGGGGAGCTGTTTTTT
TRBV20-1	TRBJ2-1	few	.	CSAPLRGGENYNEQFF	TGCAGTGCTCCACTTAGGGGCGGAGAGAACTACAATGAGCAGTTCTTC
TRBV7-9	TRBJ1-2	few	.	CASSPRPGYTF	TGTGCCAGCAGCCCCCGACCCGGCTACACCTTC
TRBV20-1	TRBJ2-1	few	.	CSAGRGASREQFF	TGCAGTGCAGGGAGGGGGGCTAGCCGGGAGCAGTTCTTC
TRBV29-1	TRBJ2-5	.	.	CSVVPTQTQYF	TGCAGCGTCGTTCCCACCCAGACCCAGTACTTC
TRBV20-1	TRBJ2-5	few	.	CSARPILAQQETQYF	TGCAGTGCTAGACCGATCCTAGCGCAACAAGAGACCCAGTACTTC
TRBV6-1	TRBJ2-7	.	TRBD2	CASEGLAGDSYEQYF	TGTGCCAGCGAAGGACTAGCGGGGGACTCCTACGAGCAGTACTTC
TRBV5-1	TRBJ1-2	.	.	CASSLWTHRDGYTF	TGCGCCAGCAGCTTGTGGACACATCGGGATGGCTACACCTTC
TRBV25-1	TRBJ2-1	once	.	CASSGGLERGYNEQFF	TGTGCCAGCAGTGGAGGGCTAGAGAGAGGTTACAATGAGCAGTTCTTC
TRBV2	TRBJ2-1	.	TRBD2	CASSEFLLAGDYNEQFF	TGTGCCAGCAGTGAATTTCTGCTAGCGGGGGATTACAATGAGCAGTTCTTC
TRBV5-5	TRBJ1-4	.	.	CASSRSNEKLFF	TGTGCCAGCAGCAGGAGTAATGAAAAACTGTTTTTT
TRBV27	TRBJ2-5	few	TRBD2	CASSSMFSLAGGQETQYF	TGTGCCAGCAGTTCTATGTTTTCCCTAGCGGGGGGACAAGAGACCCAGTACTTC
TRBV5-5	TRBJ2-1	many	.	CASGRQALVQFF	TGTGCCAGCGGAAGACAAGCCCTGGTGCAGTTCTTC
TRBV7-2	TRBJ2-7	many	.	CASSLVGVYEQYF	TGTGCCAGCAGCTTAGTTGGGGTATACGAGCAGTACTTC
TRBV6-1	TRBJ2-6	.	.	CASKKTVASSGANVLTF	TGTGCCAGCAAAAAGACAGTCGCAAGCTCTGGGGCCAACGTCCTGACTTTC
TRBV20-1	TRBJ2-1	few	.	CSARPGRAGYNEQFF	TGCAGTGCTAGGCCGGGACGGGCCGGGTACAATGAGCAGTTCTTC
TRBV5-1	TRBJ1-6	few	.	CASSFGNNSPLHF	TGCGCCAGCAGCTTTGGGAATAATTCACCCCTCCACTTT
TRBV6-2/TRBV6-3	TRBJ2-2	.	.	CASSSPRGALPRLNTGELFF	TGTGCCAGCAGTTCTCCCCGGGGGGCCCTTCCTCGATTGAACACCGGGGAGCTGTTTTTT
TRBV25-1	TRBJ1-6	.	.	CASSESGRVNSPLRF	TGTGCCAGCAGTGAATCGGGCAGGGTAAATTCACCCCTCCGCTTT
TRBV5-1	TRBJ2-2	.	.	CASRVRPPGPGELFF	TGCGCCAGCAGAGTGAGACCGCCGGGTCCCGGGGAGCTGTTTTTT
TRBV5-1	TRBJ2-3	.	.	CASSLLVRTDTQYF	TGCGCCAGCAGCTTGTTGGTCCGCACAGATACGCAGTATTTT
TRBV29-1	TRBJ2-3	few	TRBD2	CSAEKSGGRGDTQYF	TGCAGCGCCGAAAAGAGCGGGGGGCGGGGAGATACGCAGTATTTT
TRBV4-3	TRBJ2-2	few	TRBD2	CASSQESGGRELFF	TGCGCCAGCAGCCAAGAAAGCGGGGGGAGGGAGCTGTTTTTT
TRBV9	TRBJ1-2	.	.	CASSVGPLLPYGYTF	TGTGCCAGCAGCGTAGGACCGCTACTACCTTATGGCTACACCTTC
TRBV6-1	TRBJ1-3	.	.	CASRREGGSSKNTIYF	TGTGCCAGCAGAAGGGAAGGAGGCTCATCGAAGAACACCATATATTTT
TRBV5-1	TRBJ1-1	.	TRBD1	CASSLDDRGGTEAFF	TGCGCCAGCAGCTTGGACGACAGGGGAGGGACTGAAGCTTTCTTT
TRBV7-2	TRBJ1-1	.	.	CASSTNRVMNTEAFF	TGTGCCAGCAGCACGAACAGGGTAATGAACACTGAAGCTTTCTTT
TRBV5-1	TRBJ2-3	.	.	CASSFGTSSSTDTQYF	TGCGCCAGCAGCTTTGGAACCTCGTCTAGCACAGATACGCAGTATTTT
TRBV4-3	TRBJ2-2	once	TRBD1	CASRYDRGSGELFF	TGCGCCAGCAGATACGACAGGGGTTCCGGGGAGCTGTTTTTT
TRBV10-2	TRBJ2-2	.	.	CASRLRGDSTGELFF	TGCGCCAGCAGACTCCGAGGGGATAGCACCGGGGAGCTGTTTTTT
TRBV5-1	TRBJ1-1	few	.	CASSLQGSTNTEAFF	TGCGCCAGCAGCTTGCAGGGAAGTACGAACACTGAAGCTTTCTTT
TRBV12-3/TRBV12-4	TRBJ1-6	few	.	CASSLGNEGPPLHF	TGTGCCAGCAGTTTGGGTAATGAGGGCCCACCCCTCCACTTT
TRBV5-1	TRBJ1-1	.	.	CASSSTDSWTEAFF	TGCGCCAGCAGCTCGACGGACAGTTGGACTGAAGCTTTCTTT
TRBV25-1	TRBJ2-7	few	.	CASSESTPLGGPYEQYF	TGTGCCAGCAGTGAATCGACACCCCTGGGGGGCCCCTACGAGCAGTACTTC
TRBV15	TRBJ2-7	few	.	CATSRGGYYEQYF	TGTGCCACCAGCAGAGGAGGTTACTACGAGCAGTACTTC
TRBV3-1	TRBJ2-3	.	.	CASSSRPSTDTQYF	TGTGCCAGCAGCTCCCGGCCCTCCACAGATACGCAGTATTTT
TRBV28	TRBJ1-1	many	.	CASSLGLGHNTEAFF	TGTGCCAGCAGTTTAGGGCTCGGACACAACACTGAAGCTTTCTTT
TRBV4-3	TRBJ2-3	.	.	CASSQESGGVDTQYF	TGCGCCAGCAGCCAAGAATCGGGGGGCGTAGATACGCAGTATTTT
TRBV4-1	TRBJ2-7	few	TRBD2	CASSQDSGAIYEQYF	TGCGCCAGCAGCCAAGACAGCGGGGCCATCTACGAGCAGTACTTC
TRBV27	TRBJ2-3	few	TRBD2	CASSFGTSGGGTDTQYF	TGTGCCAGCAGTTTTGGGACTAGCGGGGGGGGCACAGATACGCAGTATTTT
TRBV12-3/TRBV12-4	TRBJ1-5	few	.	CASSLGWQTNQPQHF	TGTGCCAGCAGTTTAGGGTGGCAGACCAATCAGCCCCAGCATTTT
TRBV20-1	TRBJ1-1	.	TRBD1	CSALDRGRRWSEAFF	TGCAGTGCCTTGGACAGGGGGCGCAGATGGTCTGAAGCTTTCTTT
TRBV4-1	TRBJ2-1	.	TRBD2	CASSLLAGETSEQFF	TGCGCCAGCAGCCTACTAGCGGGGGAAACGAGTGAGCAGTTCTTC
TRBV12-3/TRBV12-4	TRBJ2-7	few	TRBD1	CASSPRQGWYEQYF	TGTGCCAGCAGCCCTAGACAGGGTTGGTACGAGCAGTACTTC